This TCR beta chain comes out of a study of CD8+ T cells in alopecia areata. The wider study: Tofacitinib lasted 6 to 18 months, then 6 months off drug.

This clone turned up a few times. RNA was extracted and reverse transcribed into cDNA as the sequencing template. Sequencing used immunoSEQ multiplex PCR; TCRdb keeps in-frame clones, though not all of them. The sample holds 120,000 or so clones, about two fifths seen once. Samples from alopecia areata patients were lesional scalp punch biopsies and peripheral blood. V lost 5 bases and J 2 bases, leaving 11 bases between the germline ends. The germline CDR1 and CDR2 sequences are MDHEN and SYDVKM. CDR3 length equals 14 residues. The genes are TRBV28 and TRBJ2-3; D is ambiguous. This receptor was identified in a human donor with alopecia areata. Sequenced material: CD4+ T cells sorted from blood. CDR3 sequence (DNA): TGTGCCAGCAGTACCTCTAGTAACACAGATACGCAGTATTTT. It translates to CASSTSSNTDTQYF. Full variable domain (remainder filled in from reference TRBV28 and TRBJ2-3): DVKVTQSSRYLVKRTGEKVFLECVQDMDHENMFWYRQDPGLGLRLIYFSYDVKMKEKGDIPEGYSVSREKKERFSLILESASTNQTSMYLCASSTSSNTDTQYFGPGTRLTVL.